This paragraph reports one T cell receptor (beta chain). This sample stems from a study of long-term antiretroviral therapy in people with HIV. The authors ran the immunoSEQ assay, v3.0, at survey level. Here immunoSEQ multiplex PCR was the method, and the copy in TCRdb shows in-frame clones only, minus some. The sample yields 25,000 to 30,000 clones, just over 90% seen once. V shed 7 bases, J shed 5 bases, and the junction held 9 bases outside the gene matches. The germline CDR1 and CDR2 sequences are LGHNT and FRNRAP. The CDR3 has 15 residues. V and J are TRBV12-5 and TRBJ2-3; TRBD2 matches at 10 bases. The sequencing here drew on unsorted PBMCs, taken 3.1 years after starting antiretroviral therapy. This TCR derives from a man aged 18 to 35 with HIV. The CDR3 loop reads CASAKNQRGGDTQYF. The CDR3 DNA is TGTGCTAGTGCCAAAAACCAGCGGGGGGGAGATACGCAGTATTTT.